The sequence of this TCR beta chain was determined in a study of blood T cell repertoires in COVID-19. Unmatched junction bases numbered 7, after V lost 2 bases and J lost 8 bases. The CDR3 length is 15 residues. CDR1 and CDR2 from the germline V gene are SGHTA and FQGNSA. Profiled with immunoSEQ multiplex PCR; TCRdb holds only in-frame clones, not every one. Of 110,000 to 150,000 clones in the sample, about four fifths were seen once. The chain joins TRBV7-2 to TRBJ2-1; 9 bases line up with TRBD2. The sequence derives from a woman younger than 30 who had been exposed to COVID-19. The sequencing input was PBMCs or T cells enriched from blood (not recorded which). In DNA form, the CDR3 reads TGTGCCAGCAGCTTATTAGCGGGAGTCTGGGATGAGCAGTTCTTC. Amino acids: CASSLLAGVWDEQFF.